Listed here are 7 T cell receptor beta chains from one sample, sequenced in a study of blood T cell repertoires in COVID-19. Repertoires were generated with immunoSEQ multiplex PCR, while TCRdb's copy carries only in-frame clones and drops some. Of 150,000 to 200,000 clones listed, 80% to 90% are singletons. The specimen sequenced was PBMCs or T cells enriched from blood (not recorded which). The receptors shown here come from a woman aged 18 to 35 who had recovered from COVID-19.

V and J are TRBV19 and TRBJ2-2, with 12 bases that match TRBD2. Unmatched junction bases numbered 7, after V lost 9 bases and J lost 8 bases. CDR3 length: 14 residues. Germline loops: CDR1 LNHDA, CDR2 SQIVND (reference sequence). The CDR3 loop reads CASRLAGVGGELFF. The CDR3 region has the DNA TGTGCCAGCAGACTAGCGGGAGTTGGAGGGGAGCTGTTTTTT.

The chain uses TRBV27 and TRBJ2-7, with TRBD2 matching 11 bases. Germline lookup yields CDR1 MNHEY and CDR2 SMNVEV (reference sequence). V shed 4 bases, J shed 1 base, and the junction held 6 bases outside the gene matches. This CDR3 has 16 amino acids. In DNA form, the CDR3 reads TGTGCCAGCAGTTCCGGGACTAGCGGCCTTTCCTACGAGCAGTACTTC. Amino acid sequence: CASSSGTSGLSYEQYF.

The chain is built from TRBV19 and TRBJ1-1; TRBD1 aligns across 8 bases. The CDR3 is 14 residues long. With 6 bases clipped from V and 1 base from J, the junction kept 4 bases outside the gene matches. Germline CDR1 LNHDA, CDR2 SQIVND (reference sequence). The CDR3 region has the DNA TGTGCCAGTAGCGACAGGGGCGCGAACACTGAAGCTTTCTTT. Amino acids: CASSDRGANTEAFF.

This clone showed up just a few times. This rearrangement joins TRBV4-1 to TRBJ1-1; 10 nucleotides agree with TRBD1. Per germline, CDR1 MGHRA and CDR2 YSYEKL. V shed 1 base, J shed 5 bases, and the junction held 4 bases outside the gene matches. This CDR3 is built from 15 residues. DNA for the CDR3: TGCGCCAGCAGCCAAGGACAGGGGGCGAAGACTGAAGCTTTCTTT. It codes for CASSQGQGAKTEAFF.

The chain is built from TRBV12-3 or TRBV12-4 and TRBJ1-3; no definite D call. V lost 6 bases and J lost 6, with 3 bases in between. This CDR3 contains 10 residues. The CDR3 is CASSQNTIYF. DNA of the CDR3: TGTGCCAGCAGCCAAAACACCATATATTTT.

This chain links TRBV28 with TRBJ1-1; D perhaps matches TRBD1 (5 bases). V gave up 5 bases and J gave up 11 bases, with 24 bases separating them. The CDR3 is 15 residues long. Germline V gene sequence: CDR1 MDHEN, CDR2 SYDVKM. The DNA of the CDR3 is TGTGCCAGCAGTGAGGATAGGAGACAAGGAAAGGGGGCTTTCTTT. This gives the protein CASSEDRRQGKGAFF. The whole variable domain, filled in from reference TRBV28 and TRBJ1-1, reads DVKVTQSSRYLVKRTGEKVFLECVQDMDHENMFWYRQDPGLGLRLIYFSYDVKMKEKGDIPEGYSVSREKKERFSLILESASTNQTSMYLCASSEDRRQGKGAFFGQGTRLTVV.

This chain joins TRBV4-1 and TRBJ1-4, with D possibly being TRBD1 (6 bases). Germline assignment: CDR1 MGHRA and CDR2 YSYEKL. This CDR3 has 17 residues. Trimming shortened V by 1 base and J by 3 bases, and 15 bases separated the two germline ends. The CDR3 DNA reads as TGCGCCAGCAGCCAAGGGTCCGGAGGGGGGGCTAATGAAAAACTGTTTTTT. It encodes CASSQGSGGGANEKLFF.